This TCR beta chain was sequenced for a study of blood T cell repertoires in COVID-19. Germline V gene lookup returns CDR1 LNHDA and CDR2 SQIVND (reference sequence). V shed 2 bases and J shed 3 bases, with 7 bases lying between them. The CDR3 sequence is 14 residues long. Produced via immunoSEQ multiplex PCR; TCRdb's table is partial and in-frame only. This sample carries approximately 220,000 clones, roughly 85% of them seen once, and the ten largest clones take 2% to 3%. The chain employs TRBV19 and TRBJ2-2, with D perhaps matching TRBD1 (5 bases). The source material was peripheral blood. The clonotype comes from a woman aged 40 to 49 with active or convalescent COVID-19. The CDR3 DNA sequence: TGTGCCAGTAGTATACAACAGGACACCGGGGAGCTGTTTTTT. Protein sequence: CASSIQQDTGELFF.